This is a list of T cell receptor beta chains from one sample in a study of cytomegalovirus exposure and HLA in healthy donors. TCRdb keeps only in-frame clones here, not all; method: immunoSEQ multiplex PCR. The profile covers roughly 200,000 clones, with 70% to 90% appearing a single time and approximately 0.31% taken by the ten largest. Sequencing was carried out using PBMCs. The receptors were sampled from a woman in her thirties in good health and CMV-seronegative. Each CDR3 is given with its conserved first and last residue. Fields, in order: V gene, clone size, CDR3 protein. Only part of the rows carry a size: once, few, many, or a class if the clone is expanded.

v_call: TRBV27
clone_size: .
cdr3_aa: CASSLNYGRKNYGYTF

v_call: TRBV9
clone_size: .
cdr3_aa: CASSVRGQGARDTQYF

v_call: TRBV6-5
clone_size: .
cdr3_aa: CASKDRGNEKLFF

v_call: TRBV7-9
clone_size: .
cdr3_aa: CASSLIQDTGELFF

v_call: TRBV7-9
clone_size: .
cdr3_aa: CASSLDASVPGEQYF

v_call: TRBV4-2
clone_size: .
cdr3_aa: CASSQDRDSMNTEAFF

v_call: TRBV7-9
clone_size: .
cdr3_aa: CASSPGQQSNEKLFF

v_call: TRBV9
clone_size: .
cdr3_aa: CASSEGAGYGYTF

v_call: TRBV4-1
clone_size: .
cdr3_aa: CASSQHRPIRDNEQFF

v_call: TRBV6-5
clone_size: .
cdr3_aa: CASGRGGVSYNEQFF

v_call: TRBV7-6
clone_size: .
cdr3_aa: CASSLSGSRYGYTF

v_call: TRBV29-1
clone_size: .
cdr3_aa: CSVELGDEQYF

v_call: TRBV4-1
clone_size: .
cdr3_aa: CASSHLPGLAGTGELFF

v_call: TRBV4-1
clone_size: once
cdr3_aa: CASSRPRTLRNTEAFF

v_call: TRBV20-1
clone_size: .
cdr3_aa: CSVSFLHEQYF

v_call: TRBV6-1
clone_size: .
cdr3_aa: CASSERTVLGNEQFF

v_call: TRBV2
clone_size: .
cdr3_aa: CASSTNDPPTTDTQYF

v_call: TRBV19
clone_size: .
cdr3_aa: CASSIRGHGSTEAFF

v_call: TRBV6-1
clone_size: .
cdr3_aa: CASSVTVYEQYF

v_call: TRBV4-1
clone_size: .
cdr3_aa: CASSHPGQSNYGYTF

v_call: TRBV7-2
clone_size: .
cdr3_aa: CASSLMRGKLSEQFF

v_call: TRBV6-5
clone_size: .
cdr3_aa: CASSYSTGEFVYGYTF

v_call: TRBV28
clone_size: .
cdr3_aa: CASTPSGETGELFF

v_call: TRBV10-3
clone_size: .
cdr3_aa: CAISAGTAKETQYF